This T cell receptor beta chain was recorded in a study of regulatory T cells in long-lasting Graves disease. Study findings and constraints: Comparison showed that persistent patients shared more public clonotypes (2,741) than new patients (roughly 970).

The time point: newly diagnosed GD, antithyroid drugs for less than 3 months. RNA extracted from PBMCs served as the sequencing template. V was cut by 1 base and J by 8 bases, with 25 bases left in between. This CDR3 has 18 residues. iRepertoire HTBI primers and Arm-PCR of CDR3 regions built TCR beta libraries. One entry per CDR3 protein, called by TCRdb with MiXCR from the multiplex PCR reads. Here the sample spans 450,000 to 500,000 distinct CDR3 sequences, about a sixth being singletons. Comment on this clonotype: Its antigen is unknown.

This sample also belongs to another study, concerning T cells in Graves' hyperthyroidism and ophthalmopathy. This second study notes: If no ophthalmopathy progression occurred within 18 months, Graves' hyperthyroidism was stable. Blood also carried most thyroid clonotypes expanded above 0.001.

The origin of this receptor is a man aged 35-49 years with Graves disease. The chain is built from TRBV12-3 or TRBV12-4 and TRBJ2-3; D is undetermined. The sequencing here drew on peripheral blood mononuclear cells (PBMCs), taken at new diagnosis, from a patient treated with antithyroid drugs. This CDR3 reads CASSLESSLDSPRRTQYF. In DNA, the CDR3 is TGTGCCAGCAGTTTAGAATCATCCCTAGACTCACCCCGGCGTACGCAGTATTTT.